This TCR beta chain was sequenced in a study of blood T cells in healthy people across ages. About the research overall: Per every two T cells, about one barcoded beta molecule was captured by template switching.

Together with a sample-barcoded 5' primer, a J-beta primer mix was included in a second PCR lasting roughly 7 to 11 cycles. TCRdb re-called the 5' RACE reads with MiXCR, one entry per CDR3 protein. The sample includes hundreds of thousands of distinct CDR3 sequences, roughly half of them seen just once. Isolation of PBMCs gave at least 7 million cells per sample. RNA extraction gave at least 5 micrograms of total RNA per sample. The sequenced material came from blood. This TCR was sampled from a woman of 80 years or more in good health.

The CDR3 coding sequence is TGTGCCAGCAGCTGGGAGTCCCGGGGTCGCGAGCAGTACTTC. Protein product: CASSWESRGREQYF. This chain connects TRBV7-9 to TRBJ2-7, with TRBD2 as a possible D gene (5 bases). The CDR3 runs to 14 residues. CDR1 and CDR2 (germline): SEHNR, FQNEAQ (reference sequence). V was cut by 4 bases and J by 6 bases, with 16 bases left in between.